Listed here are 21 T cell receptor beta chains from one sample, sequenced in a study of T cells after yellow fever vaccination. TCRdb fed the 5' RACE reads into MiXCR, producing one record per CDR3 protein. This table has some 350,000 distinct CDR3 sequences, approximately 9% appearing once. The sequences come from PBMCs, collected on the day of the first yellow fever vaccination. These receptors were taken from a man younger than 30 who received the YFV17D yellow fever vaccine.

V usage is TRBV5-1 and J usage is TRBJ2-7, with D unclear. This CDR3 is 15 amino acids long. Trimming removed 3 bases from V and 5 bases from J, with 18 bases in between. Looked up from germline, CDR1 is SGHRS and CDR2 is YFSETQ. The chain's CDR3 is CASSSQLSPPHEQYF. DNA of the CDR3: TGCGCCAGCAGCTCCCAACTTTCCCCCCCCCACGAGCAGTACTTC.

This clonotype was recorded a few times. The chain couples TRBV15 to TRBJ2-1; 15 nucleotides agree with TRBD2. Trimming took 1 base from V and 7 from J; bases not matched to a gene: 2. CDR1 LNHNV and CDR2 YYDKDF come from the germline V gene (reference sequence). This CDR3 has 16 residues. The CDR3 coding sequence is TGTGCCACCAGCAGAGGGACTAGCGGGGGGGTGAATGAGCAGTTCTTC. This translates into CATSRGTSGGVNEQFF.

This clonotype was counted at least ten times. The V gene is TRBV6-1, the J gene TRBJ2-2; D is undetermined. The CDR3 covers 16 residues. Trimming stripped 6 bases from V and 2 bases from J, with 16 bases between. CDR1 MNHNS and CDR2 SASEGT come from the germline V gene. CDR3 DNA sequence: TGTGCCAGCAGCCCGGACCGGCCTACTAACACCGGGGAGCTGTTTTTT. This gives the protein CASSPDRPTNTGELFF.

This clonotype was counted only a few times. The V gene is TRBV7-9, the J gene TRBJ1-2; D may be TRBD1 (5 bases). CDR1 is SEHNR and CDR2 is FQNEAQ in the germline V gene (reference sequence). The CDR3 is made up of 15 amino acids. Trimming took off 5 bases at V and 4 bases at J, with 17 bases between the two ends. Written as DNA, the CDR3 is TGTGCCAGCAGCCCGAATGAAGGGGCTGGCTATGGCTACACCTTC. It translates to CASSPNEGAGYGYTF.

The chain couples TRBV29-1 to TRBJ2-5; no reliable D call. Trimming took 5 bases from V and 2 from J, leaving 6 bases between them. Germline V CDR1 and CDR2: SQVTM, ANQGSEA. This CDR3 has 11 residues. In DNA, the CDR3 is TGCAGCGTTCGGGTGCAAGAGACCCAGTACTTC. Translated: CSVRVQETQYF.

The gene calls are TRBV19 and TRBJ2-2; 10 bases fit TRBD1. Germline V CDR1 and CDR2: LNHDA, SQIVND (reference sequence). This CDR3 is built from 15 residues. Trimming cost V 10 bases and J 9 bases; bases outside gene matches: 14. The CDR3 is CATRGTGAGPRELFF. The CDR3 nucleotides are TGTGCCACCAGAGGGACAGGGGCCGGGCCGAGGGAGCTGTTTTTT.

This clonotype was detected many times. The rearrangement uses TRBV7-2 and TRBJ2-2; D is perhaps TRBD1 or TRBD2 (5 bases each). CDR1 is SGHTA and CDR2 is FQGNSA in the germline V gene. This CDR3 is built from 17 residues. V lost 6 bases and J lost 1, with 18 bases in between. In nucleotides, the CDR3 is TGTGCCAGCAGGTCGTTTGGGACGGATCTGAACACCGGGGAGCTGTTTTTT. It yields the protein CASRSFGTDLNTGELFF.

This clonotype was counted at least ten times. The chain joins TRBV11-2 to TRBJ1-3, with D hard to call. The CDR3 contains 17 residues. CDR1 and CDR2 (germline): SGHAT, FQNNGV. V lost 4 bases and J 0 bases, leaving 16 bases between the germline ends. The CDR3 protein is CASSSRWAGSSGNTIYF. The DNA for the CDR3 is TGTGCCAGCAGCTCCCGCTGGGCGGGCAGCTCTGGAAACACCATATATTTT.

The chain joins TRBV12-5 to TRBJ2-5; TRBD1 aligns across 7 bases. CDR1 and CDR2 (germline): LGHNT, FRNRAP. After removal of 6 bases from V and 11 bases from J, the junction contained 9 bases not matched to a gene. This CDR3 is 12 amino acids long. CDR3 in amino acids: CASGDGTVPQYF. CDR3 coding DNA: TGTGCTAGTGGAGACGGGACAGTGCCACAGTACTTC.

This clonotype was picked up a small number of times. The chain has TRBV6-1 and TRBJ1-6; a possible D gene is TRBD1 (5 bases). Trimming shortened V by 2 bases and J by 8 bases, and 19 bases separated the two germline ends. The CDR3 consists of 17 residues. Germline CDR1 is MNHNS and CDR2 is SASEGT. CDR3: CASSEPIGWTSDSPLHF. The CDR3 coding sequence is TGTGCCAGCAGTGAACCGATAGGGTGGACAAGCGATTCACCCCTCCACTTT.

This chain uses TRBV5-5 with TRBJ2-7, with 10 bases that match TRBD1. J gave up 6 bases and V 4 bases, and 1 base lay outside the gene matches. The CDR3 extends over 12 amino acids. Germline-derived CDR1 and CDR2 are SGHKS and YYEKEE (reference sequence). The CDR3: CASSRTGGEQYV. CDR3 coding DNA: TGTGCCAGCAGCCGGACAGGGGGCGAGCAGTACGTC.

This clonotype was seen ten or more times. The V and J genes are TRBV29-1 and TRBJ1-2; D not resolved. Between the trimmed V and J ends, which lost 3 bases and 1 base, there was a span of 12 bases. Germline CDR1 SQVTM, CDR2 ANQGSEA. The CDR3 covers 14 residues. The CDR3 nucleotides read TGCAGCGTTGATCTGGCCGCCAGTAACTATGGCTACACCTTC. Amino acid sequence: CSVDLAASNYGYTF.

In its sample, this clonotype was seen many times. This chain uses TRBV5-1 with TRBJ2-3, with 10 bases lining up with TRBD1. Per germline, CDR1 SGHRS and CDR2 YFSETQ. V shed 4 bases and J 4 bases; nucleotides not matched to a gene: 6. This CDR3 is 15 amino acids long. The DNA for the CDR3 is TGCGCCAGCAGCACCGGACAGGGGGGCGCAGATACGCAGTATTTT. This translates into CASSTGQGGADTQYF. Using reference TRBV5-1 and TRBJ2-3 for the parts outside the CDR3, the full variable domain is KAGVTQTPRYLIKTRGQQVTLSCSPISGHRSVSWYQQTPGQGLQFLFEYFSETQRNKGNFPGRFSGRQFSNSRSEMNVSTLELGDSALYLCASSTGQGGADTQYFGPGTRLTVL.

The chain combines TRBV12-3 or TRBV12-4 with TRBJ2-7; maybe TRBD1 (5 bases). The CDR3 is 13 amino acids. Trimming left V 5 bases short and J 2 bases short, with 10 bases between. CDR3 region: CASSVTEAYEQYV. The CDR3 DNA reads TGTGCCAGCAGTGTGACAGAGGCCTACGAGCAGTACGTC.

This clonotype appeared many times. The genes are TRBV7-2 and TRBJ2-5, with D possibly matching TRBD2 (5 bases). The CDR3 length is 15 residues. V lost 5 bases to trimming and J lost 5 bases, with 18 bases between them. From germline, CDR1 is SGHTA and CDR2 FQGNSA. The CDR3: CASSPEGLAYETQYF. The DNA for the CDR3 is TGTGCCAGCAGCCCCGAGGGCCTAGCATATGAGACCCAGTACTTC.

This clonotype occurred a few times. The chain combines TRBV6-2 or TRBV6-3 with TRBJ1-2, with TRBD1 matching over 8 bases. The V gene end was trimmed by 4 bases and the J gene end by 4 bases; junction bases not matched to a gene: 8. Germline CDR1 and CDR2: MNHEY and SVGEGT. The CDR3 spans 15 residues. The CDR3, as DNA: TGTGCCAGCAGTTCACGGGCAGGGGGCTTCTATGGCTACACCTTC. Translated: CASSSRAGGFYGYTF.

This clonotype has ten or more counts. This rearrangement joins TRBV6-2 or TRBV6-3 to TRBJ2-7; no firm D call. The CDR3 loop spans 12 amino acids. Germline V gene sequence: CDR1 MNHEY, CDR2 SVGEGT. Trimming stripped 1 base from V and 2 bases from J, with 3 bases between. The CDR3: CASSYYTYEQYF. Written as DNA, the CDR3 is TGTGCCAGCAGTTACTACACCTACGAGCAGTACTTC.

The chain is built from TRBV20-1 and TRBJ2-3, with 13 bases matching TRBD2. The junction had 8 bases not matched to a gene; V was cut back by 4 bases and J by 4 bases. CDR3 length equals 16 residues. The germline V gene encodes CDR1 DFQATT and CDR2 SNEGSKA (reference sequence). In DNA form, the CDR3 reads TGCAGTGCTACCACACTAGCGGGGGGGCCGGCAGATACGCAGTATTTT. Translation: CSATTLAGGPADTQYF.

The sample holds a few counts of this clonotype. V and J are TRBV2 and TRBJ2-3, with 7 positions matching TRBD1. The CDR3 is 15 residues long. Germline V lookup: CDR1 SNHLY, CDR2 FYNNEI. With V trimmed by 3 bases and J by 4 bases, 7 bases remained unmatched. This CDR3 reads CASSEAGGESDTQYF. DNA for the CDR3: TGTGCCAGCAGTGAGGCAGGGGGTGAATCAGATACGCAGTATTTT.

The rearrangement links TRBV29-1 to TRBJ2-2; possible D gene TRBD1, 6 bases. Germline-derived CDR1 and CDR2 are SQVTM and ANQGSEA. CDR3 length equals 15 residues. V dropped 0 bases and J dropped 4 bases, with 12 bases sitting between them. The CDR3 is CSVEDDPGVTGELFF. The CDR3 bases are TGCAGCGTTGAAGACGATCCAGGGGTCACCGGGGAGCTGTTTTTT.

The chain combines TRBV30 with TRBJ2-2, with D tentatively TRBD1 (6 bases). The CDR3 is 13 amino acids. Trimming stripped 3 bases from V and 1 base from J, with 6 bases between. Looked up from germline, CDR1 is GTSNPN and CDR2 is SVGIG (reference sequence). The CDR3 loop reads CAWRTGNTGELFF. The CDR3 DNA sequence: TGTGCCTGGAGGACAGGGAACACCGGGGAGCTGTTTTTT. Filled out from reference TRBV30 and TRBJ2-2, the complete variable domain reads SQTIHQWPATLVQPVGSPLSLECTVEGTSNPNLYWYRQAAGRGLQLLFYSVGIGQISSEVPQNLSASRPQDRQFILSSKKLLLSDSGFYLCAWRTGNTGELFFGEGSRLTVL.